This T cell receptor (beta chain) appears in the sequencing data of a study of radiotherapy plus CTLA-4 blockade in lung cancer. For the study at large: Under 20% of patients responded objectively, and about 30% achieved disease control.

CDR3 length: 18 residues. CDR1 SGHTA and CDR2 FQGNSA come from the germline V gene. V lost 5 bases and J lost 4, with 23 bases in between. Sequencing used immunoSEQ multiplex PCR; TCRdb keeps in-frame clones, though not all of them. Of approximately 34,000 clones listed, 70% are singletons. This sequence joins TRBV7-2 and TRBJ2-2, with a weak D call TRBD2 (5 bases). The source is a human donor with non-small cell lung cancer who had stable disease on radiotherapy plus ipilimumab. Source: peripheral blood, taken from a patient treated with radiotherapy plus ipilimumab. DNA of the CDR3: TGTGCCAGCAGCCCCGCCTTTATCCGAGGGTTTAGCACCGGGGAGCTGTTTTTT. It encodes CASSPAFIRGFSTGELFF.